This is a list of T cell receptor beta chains from one sample in a study of blood T cells in healthy people across ages. TCRdb re-called the 5' RACE reads through MiXCR, storing one row per CDR3 protein. The table includes 850,000 to 1,100,000 distinct CDR3 sequences, more than 30% detected once. The sequencing input was blood. These receptors were obtained from a man aged 18 to 30 in good health. Both conserved end residues are part of each CDR3. Each record gives: D gene, V gene, clone size, J gene, CDR3 protein, CDR3 DNA. D genes are given only for firm matches. Size is stated for part of the rows, as once, few or many counts, or as a class when the clone is expanded.

>NA|TRBV21-1|few|TRBJ1-4
CASSDRDSHRGEKLFF
TGTGCCAGCAGCGACCGGGACTCTCACCGGGGTGAAAAACTGTTTTTT
>NA|TRBV25-1|few|TRBJ1-2
CASSEEEGNYGYTF
TGTGCCAGCAGTGAAGAGGAGGGCAACTATGGCTACACCTTC
>TRBD2|TRBV6-5|few|TRBJ2-7
CASSYPTGTSGGALSYEQYF
TGTGCCAGCAGTTACCCAACCGGGACTAGCGGGGGGGCCCTCTCCTACGAGCAGTACTTC
>NA|TRBV27|few|TRBJ1-5
CASSLRGFQPQHF
TGTGCCAGCAGTTTGCGGGGTTTTCAGCCCCAGCATTTT
>NA|TRBV4-3|NA|TRBJ1-5
CASSQAQDQPQHF
TGCGCCAGCAGCCAGGCTCAGGATCAGCCCCAGCATTTT
>NA|TRBV20-1|few|TRBJ2-1
CSARPLNGGGEQFF
TGCAGTGCTAGGCCCCTGAATGGGGGAGGTGAGCAGTTCTTC
>NA|TRBV5-1|NA|TRBJ2-1
CASSLVPVGTDYNEQFF
TGCGCCAGCAGCTTGGTTCCAGTAGGGACGGACTACAATGAGCAGTTCTTC
>NA|TRBV4-1|NA|TRBJ2-3
CASSQGSTGDTQYF
TGCGCCAGCAGCCAGGGATCGACCGGAGATACGCAGTATTTT
>NA|TRBV7-2|NA|TRBJ1-5
CARSLEEDPNQPQHF
TGTGCCCGCAGCTTAGAGGAGGACCCTAATCAGCCCCAGCATTTT
>NA|TRBV14|few|TRBJ1-2
CASSPAGDYGYTF
TGTGCCAGCAGCCCCGCAGGGGACTATGGCTACACCTTC
>TRBD1|TRBV7-2|NA|TRBJ1-1
CASTRTGGFNTEAFF
TGTGCCAGCACCCGGACAGGCGGGTTCAACACTGAAGCTTTCTTT
>NA|TRBV2|NA|TRBJ2-3
CASSVRREADTQYF
TGTGCCAGCAGTGTCCGAAGGGAGGCAGATACGCAGTATTTT